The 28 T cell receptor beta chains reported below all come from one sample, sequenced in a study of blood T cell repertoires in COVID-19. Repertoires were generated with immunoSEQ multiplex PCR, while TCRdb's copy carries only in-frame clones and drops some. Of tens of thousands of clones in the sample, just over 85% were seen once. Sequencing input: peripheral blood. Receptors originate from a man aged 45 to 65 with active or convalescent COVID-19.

CDR3 amino acids: CASGFGGGRLQVTNTGELFF. The CDR3 DNA sequence: TGTGCTAGTGGTTTCGGGGGGGGAAGGCTTCAGGTTACTAACACCGGGGAGCTGTTTTTT. V and J are TRBV12-5 and TRBJ2-2; 8 nucleotides line up with TRBD2. Germline CDR1 and CDR2: LGHNT and FRNRAP. This CDR3 has 20 amino acids. The junction had 17 bases not matched to a gene; V was cut back by 3 bases and J by 2 bases.

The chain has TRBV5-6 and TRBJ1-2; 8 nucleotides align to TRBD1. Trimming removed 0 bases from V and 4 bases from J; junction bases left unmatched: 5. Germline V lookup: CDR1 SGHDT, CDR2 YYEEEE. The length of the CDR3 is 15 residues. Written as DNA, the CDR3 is TGTGCCAGCAGCTTGGAAAGGACAGGGACCTATGGCTACACCTTC. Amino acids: CASSLERTGTYGYTF.

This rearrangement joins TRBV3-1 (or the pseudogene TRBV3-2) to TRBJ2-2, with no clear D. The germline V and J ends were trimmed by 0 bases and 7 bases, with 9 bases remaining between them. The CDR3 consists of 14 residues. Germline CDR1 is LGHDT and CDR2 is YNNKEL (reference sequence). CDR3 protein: CASSQDLAIGELFF. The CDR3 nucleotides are TGTGCCAGCAGCCAAGATCTGGCCATCGGGGAGCTGTTTTTT.

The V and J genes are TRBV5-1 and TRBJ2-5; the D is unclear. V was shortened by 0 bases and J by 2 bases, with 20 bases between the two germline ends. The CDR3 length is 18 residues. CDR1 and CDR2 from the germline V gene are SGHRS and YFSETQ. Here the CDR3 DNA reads TGCGCCAGCAGCTTGGTTGGTCAGGTTCCGTCCGAGCAAGAGACCCAGTACTTC. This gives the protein CASSLVGQVPSEQETQYF.

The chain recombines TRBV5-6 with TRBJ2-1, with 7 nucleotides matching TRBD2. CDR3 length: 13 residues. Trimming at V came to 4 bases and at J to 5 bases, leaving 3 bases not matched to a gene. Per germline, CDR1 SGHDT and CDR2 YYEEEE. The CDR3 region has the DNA TGTGCCAGCAGCCTGGGACTAAACAATGAGCAGTTCTTC. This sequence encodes CASSLGLNNEQFF.

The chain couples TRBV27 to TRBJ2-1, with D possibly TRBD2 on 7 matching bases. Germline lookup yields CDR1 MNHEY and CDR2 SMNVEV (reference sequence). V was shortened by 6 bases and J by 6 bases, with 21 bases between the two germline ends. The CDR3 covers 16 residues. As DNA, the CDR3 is TGTGCCAGCAGAACAAGCACCCGGGGAGGGGGCAATGAGCAGTTCTTC. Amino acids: CASRTSTRGGGNEQFF.

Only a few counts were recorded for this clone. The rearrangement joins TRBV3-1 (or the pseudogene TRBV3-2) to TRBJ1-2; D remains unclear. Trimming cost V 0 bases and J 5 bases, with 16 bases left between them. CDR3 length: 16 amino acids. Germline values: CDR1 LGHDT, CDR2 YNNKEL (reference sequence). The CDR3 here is CASSQDLDTGTYGYTF. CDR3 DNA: TGTGCCAGCAGCCAAGACCTCGACACGGGAACGTATGGCTACACCTTC.

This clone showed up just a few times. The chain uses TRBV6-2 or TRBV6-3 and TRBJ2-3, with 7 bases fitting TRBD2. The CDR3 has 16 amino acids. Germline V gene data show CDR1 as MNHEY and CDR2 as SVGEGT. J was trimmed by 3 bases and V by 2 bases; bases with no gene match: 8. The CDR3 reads CASSYEAAGLTDTQYF. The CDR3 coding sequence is TGTGCCAGCAGTTACGAGGCAGCGGGGTTAACAGATACGCAGTATTTT.

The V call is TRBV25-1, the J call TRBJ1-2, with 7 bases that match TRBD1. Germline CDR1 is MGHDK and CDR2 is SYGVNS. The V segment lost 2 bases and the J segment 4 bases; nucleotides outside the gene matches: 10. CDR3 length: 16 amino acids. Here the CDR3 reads CASSEARPAGGYGYTF. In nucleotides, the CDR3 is TGTGCCAGCAGTGAAGCACGACCCGCAGGGGGCTATGGCTACACCTTC.

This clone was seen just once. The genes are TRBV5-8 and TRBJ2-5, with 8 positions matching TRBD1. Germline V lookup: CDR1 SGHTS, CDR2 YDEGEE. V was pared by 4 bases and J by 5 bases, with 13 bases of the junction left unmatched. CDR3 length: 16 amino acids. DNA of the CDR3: TGTGCCAGCAGCGGCGGCCCGACAGGGGTTGGGGAGACCCAGTACTTC. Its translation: CASSGGPTGVGETQYF.

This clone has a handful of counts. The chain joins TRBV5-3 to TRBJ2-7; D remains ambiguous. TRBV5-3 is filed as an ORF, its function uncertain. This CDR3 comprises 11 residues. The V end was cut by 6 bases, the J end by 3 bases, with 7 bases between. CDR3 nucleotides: TGTGCCAGAACCACATACTACGAGCAGTACTTC. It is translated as CARTTYYEQYF.

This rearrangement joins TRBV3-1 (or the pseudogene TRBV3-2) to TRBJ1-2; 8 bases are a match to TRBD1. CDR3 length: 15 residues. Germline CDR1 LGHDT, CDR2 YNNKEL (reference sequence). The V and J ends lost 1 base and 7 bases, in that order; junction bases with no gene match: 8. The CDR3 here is CASSQVPAGGGGYTF. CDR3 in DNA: TGTGCCAGCAGCCAAGTTCCGGCAGGGGGCGGTGGCTACACCTTC.

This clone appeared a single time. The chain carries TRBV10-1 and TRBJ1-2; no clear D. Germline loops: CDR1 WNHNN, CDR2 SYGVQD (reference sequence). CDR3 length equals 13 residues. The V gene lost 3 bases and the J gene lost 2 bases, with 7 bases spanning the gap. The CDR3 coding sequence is TGCGCCAGCAGTGAAGCGCGGAACTATGGCTACACCTTC. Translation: CASSEARNYGYTF.

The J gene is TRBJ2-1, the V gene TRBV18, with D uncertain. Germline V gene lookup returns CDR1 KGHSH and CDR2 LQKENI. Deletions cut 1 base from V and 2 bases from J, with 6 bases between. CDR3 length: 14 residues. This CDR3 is CASSPLPTYNEQFF. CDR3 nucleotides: TGTGCCAGCTCACCACTTCCTACCTACAATGAGCAGTTCTTC.

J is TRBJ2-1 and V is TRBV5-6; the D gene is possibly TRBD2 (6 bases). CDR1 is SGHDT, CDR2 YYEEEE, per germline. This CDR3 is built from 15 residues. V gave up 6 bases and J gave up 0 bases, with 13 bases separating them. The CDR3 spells CASKLSSASYNEQFF. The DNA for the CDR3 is TGTGCCAGCAAGTTATCTAGCGCCTCCTACAATGAGCAGTTCTTC. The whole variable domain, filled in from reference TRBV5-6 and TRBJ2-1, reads DAGVTQSPTHLIKTRGQQVTLRCSPKSGHDTVSWYQQALGQGPQFIFQYYEEEERQRGNFPDRFSGHQFPNYSSELNVNALLLGDSALYLCASKLSSASYNEQFFGPGTRLTVL.

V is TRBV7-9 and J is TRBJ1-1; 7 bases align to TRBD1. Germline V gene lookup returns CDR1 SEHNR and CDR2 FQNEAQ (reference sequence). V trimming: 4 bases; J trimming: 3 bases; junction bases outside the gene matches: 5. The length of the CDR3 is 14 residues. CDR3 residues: CASSSYRGDTEAFF. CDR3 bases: TGTGCCAGCAGCTCTTACAGGGGTGACACTGAAGCTTTCTTT.

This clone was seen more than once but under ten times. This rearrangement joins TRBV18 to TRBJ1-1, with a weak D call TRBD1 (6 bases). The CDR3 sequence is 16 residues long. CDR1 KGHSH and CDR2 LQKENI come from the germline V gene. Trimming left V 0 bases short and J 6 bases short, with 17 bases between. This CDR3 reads CASSPPTVQGLAEAFF. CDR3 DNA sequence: TGTGCCAGCTCACCACCAACAGTTCAGGGGTTGGCTGAAGCTTTCTTT.

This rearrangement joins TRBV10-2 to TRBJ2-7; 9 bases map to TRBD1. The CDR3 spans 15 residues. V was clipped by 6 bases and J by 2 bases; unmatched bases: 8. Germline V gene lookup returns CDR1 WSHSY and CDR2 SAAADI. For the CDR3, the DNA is TGCGCCAGCAGCCGCGGGACAGGGACTGCCTACGAGCAGTACTTC. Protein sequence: CASSRGTGTAYEQYF.

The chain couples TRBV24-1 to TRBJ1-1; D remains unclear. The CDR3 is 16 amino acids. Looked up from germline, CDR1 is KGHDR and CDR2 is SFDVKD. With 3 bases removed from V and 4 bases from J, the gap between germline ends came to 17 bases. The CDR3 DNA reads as TGTGCCACCAGTGATCCCCGTGCCCGGGATTGCACTGAAGCTTTCTTT. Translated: CATSDPRARDCTEAFF.

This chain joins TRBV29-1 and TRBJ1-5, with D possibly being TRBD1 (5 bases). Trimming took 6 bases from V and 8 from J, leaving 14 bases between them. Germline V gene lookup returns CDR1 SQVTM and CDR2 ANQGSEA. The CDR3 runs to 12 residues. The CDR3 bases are TGCAGCGTCCGGGACCCGGGGGAGCCCCAGCATTTT. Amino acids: CSVRDPGEPQHF.

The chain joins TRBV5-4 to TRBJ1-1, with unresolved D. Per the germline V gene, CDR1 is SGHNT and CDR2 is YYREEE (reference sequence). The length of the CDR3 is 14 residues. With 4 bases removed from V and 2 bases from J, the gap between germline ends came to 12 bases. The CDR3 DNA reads TGTGCCAGCAGCATACAGAGACCCAACACTGAAGCTTTCTTT. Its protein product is CASSIQRPNTEAFF.

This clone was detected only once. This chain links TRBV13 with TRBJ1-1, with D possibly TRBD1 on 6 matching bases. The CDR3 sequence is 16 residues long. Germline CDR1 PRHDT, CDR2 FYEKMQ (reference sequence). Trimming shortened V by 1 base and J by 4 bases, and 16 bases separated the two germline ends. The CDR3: CASSLEGHLPATEAFF. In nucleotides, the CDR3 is TGTGCCAGCAGCTTAGAGGGACACCTTCCGGCCACTGAAGCTTTCTTT.

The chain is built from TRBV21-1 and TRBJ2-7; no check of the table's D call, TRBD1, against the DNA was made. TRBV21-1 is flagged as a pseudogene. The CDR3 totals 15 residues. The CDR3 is CASSINRAKIYEQYF. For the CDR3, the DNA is TGTGCCAGCAGCATAAACAGGGCGAAAATCTACGAGCAGTACTTC.

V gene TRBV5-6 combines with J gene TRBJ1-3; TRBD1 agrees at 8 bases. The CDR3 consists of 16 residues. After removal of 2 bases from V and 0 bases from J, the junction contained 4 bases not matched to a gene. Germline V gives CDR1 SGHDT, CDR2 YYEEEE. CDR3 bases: TGTGCCAGCAGCTTTCCAGGGGGCCTCTCTGGAAACACCATATATTTT. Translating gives CASSFPGGLSGNTIYF.

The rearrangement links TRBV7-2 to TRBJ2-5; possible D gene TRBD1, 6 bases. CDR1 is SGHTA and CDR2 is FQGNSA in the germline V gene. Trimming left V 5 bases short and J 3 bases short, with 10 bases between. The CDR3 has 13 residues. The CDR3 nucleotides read TGTGCCAGCAGCATGGACAGCGAAGAGACCCAGTACTTC. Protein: CASSMDSEETQYF.

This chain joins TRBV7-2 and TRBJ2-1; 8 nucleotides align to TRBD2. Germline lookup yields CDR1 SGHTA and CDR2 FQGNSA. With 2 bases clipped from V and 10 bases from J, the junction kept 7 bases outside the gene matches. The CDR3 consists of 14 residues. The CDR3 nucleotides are TGTGCCAGCAGCTTATCGGCGGGGGGAGAGGAGCAGTTCTTC. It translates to CASSLSAGGEEQFF. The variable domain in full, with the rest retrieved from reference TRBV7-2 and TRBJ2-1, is GAGVSQSPSNKVTEKGKDVELRCDPISGHTALYWYRQSLGQGLEFLIYFQGNSAPDKSGLPSDRFSAERTGGSVSTLTIQRTQQEDSAVYLCASSLSAGGEEQFFGPGTRLTVL.

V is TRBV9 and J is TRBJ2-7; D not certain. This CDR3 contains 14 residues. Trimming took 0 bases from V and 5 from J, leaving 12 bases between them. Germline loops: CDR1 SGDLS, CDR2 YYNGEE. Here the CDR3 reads CASSVDGRSHEQYF. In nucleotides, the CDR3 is TGTGCCAGCAGCGTAGATGGCAGGTCCCACGAGCAGTACTTC.

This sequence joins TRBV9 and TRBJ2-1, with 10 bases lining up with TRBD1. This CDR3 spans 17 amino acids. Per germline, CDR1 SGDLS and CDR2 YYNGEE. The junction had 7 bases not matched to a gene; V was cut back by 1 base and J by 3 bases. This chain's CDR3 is CASSVISGTGVYNEQFF. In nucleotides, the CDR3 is TGTGCCAGCAGCGTAATTTCCGGGACAGGGGTCTACAATGAGCAGTTCTTC.